This T cell receptor beta chain was retrieved from a study of beta chain features in type 1 diabetes. Trimming at V came to 2 bases and at J to 8 bases, leaving 8 bases not matched to a gene. Germline values: CDR1 SGHVS, CDR2 FQNEAQ. This CDR3 contains 14 residues. Post-sort purity exceeded 95% for all sorted populations. The entirety of the isolated RNA underwent reverse transcription, so expressed TCRB transcripts were sequenced. Method: immunoSEQ multiplex PCR; TCRdb's copy keeps in-frame clones and lacks some. The table records about 250,000 clones, 13% to 15% of them present only once. Sequencing input: naive CD4+ T cells from blood. The gene calls are TRBV7-8 and TRBJ1-2; TRBD1 matches 7 bases. The receptor's source is a woman in her thirties or forties in good health. Here the CDR3 reads CASSLIRQGSGYTF. The CDR3 DNA follows: TGTGCCAGCAGCTTAATTCGACAGGGAAGCGGCTACACCTTC.